This TCR beta chain was recovered during a study of blood T cells in healthy people across ages. Whole-study results and caveats: Bulk PBMC profiling left naive and antigen-experienced comparisons inconclusive.

A second PCR of roughly 7 to 11 cycles used a sample-barcoded 5' primer and a J-beta primer mix. TCRdb reanalysed the 5' RACE reads using MiXCR and keeps one entry per CDR3 protein. The sample lists 650,000 to 800,000 distinct CDR3 sequences, under 45% occurring once. In the case of this clonotype: The antigen is not known.

The CDR3 is 13 amino acids. V was shortened by 3 bases and J by 9 bases, with 15 bases between the two germline ends. The germline gives CDR1 SGHAT, CDR2 FQNNGV. The clonotype originates from a man aged 60-69 years in good health. The gene calls are TRBV11-2 and TRBJ2-7, with D perhaps matching TRBD2 (5 bases). Sequences were obtained from blood. The CDR3 DNA follows: TGTGCCAGCAGCTTGGAAGAGGGTCGCGGGCAGTACTTC. Amino acid sequence: CASSLEEGRGQYF.